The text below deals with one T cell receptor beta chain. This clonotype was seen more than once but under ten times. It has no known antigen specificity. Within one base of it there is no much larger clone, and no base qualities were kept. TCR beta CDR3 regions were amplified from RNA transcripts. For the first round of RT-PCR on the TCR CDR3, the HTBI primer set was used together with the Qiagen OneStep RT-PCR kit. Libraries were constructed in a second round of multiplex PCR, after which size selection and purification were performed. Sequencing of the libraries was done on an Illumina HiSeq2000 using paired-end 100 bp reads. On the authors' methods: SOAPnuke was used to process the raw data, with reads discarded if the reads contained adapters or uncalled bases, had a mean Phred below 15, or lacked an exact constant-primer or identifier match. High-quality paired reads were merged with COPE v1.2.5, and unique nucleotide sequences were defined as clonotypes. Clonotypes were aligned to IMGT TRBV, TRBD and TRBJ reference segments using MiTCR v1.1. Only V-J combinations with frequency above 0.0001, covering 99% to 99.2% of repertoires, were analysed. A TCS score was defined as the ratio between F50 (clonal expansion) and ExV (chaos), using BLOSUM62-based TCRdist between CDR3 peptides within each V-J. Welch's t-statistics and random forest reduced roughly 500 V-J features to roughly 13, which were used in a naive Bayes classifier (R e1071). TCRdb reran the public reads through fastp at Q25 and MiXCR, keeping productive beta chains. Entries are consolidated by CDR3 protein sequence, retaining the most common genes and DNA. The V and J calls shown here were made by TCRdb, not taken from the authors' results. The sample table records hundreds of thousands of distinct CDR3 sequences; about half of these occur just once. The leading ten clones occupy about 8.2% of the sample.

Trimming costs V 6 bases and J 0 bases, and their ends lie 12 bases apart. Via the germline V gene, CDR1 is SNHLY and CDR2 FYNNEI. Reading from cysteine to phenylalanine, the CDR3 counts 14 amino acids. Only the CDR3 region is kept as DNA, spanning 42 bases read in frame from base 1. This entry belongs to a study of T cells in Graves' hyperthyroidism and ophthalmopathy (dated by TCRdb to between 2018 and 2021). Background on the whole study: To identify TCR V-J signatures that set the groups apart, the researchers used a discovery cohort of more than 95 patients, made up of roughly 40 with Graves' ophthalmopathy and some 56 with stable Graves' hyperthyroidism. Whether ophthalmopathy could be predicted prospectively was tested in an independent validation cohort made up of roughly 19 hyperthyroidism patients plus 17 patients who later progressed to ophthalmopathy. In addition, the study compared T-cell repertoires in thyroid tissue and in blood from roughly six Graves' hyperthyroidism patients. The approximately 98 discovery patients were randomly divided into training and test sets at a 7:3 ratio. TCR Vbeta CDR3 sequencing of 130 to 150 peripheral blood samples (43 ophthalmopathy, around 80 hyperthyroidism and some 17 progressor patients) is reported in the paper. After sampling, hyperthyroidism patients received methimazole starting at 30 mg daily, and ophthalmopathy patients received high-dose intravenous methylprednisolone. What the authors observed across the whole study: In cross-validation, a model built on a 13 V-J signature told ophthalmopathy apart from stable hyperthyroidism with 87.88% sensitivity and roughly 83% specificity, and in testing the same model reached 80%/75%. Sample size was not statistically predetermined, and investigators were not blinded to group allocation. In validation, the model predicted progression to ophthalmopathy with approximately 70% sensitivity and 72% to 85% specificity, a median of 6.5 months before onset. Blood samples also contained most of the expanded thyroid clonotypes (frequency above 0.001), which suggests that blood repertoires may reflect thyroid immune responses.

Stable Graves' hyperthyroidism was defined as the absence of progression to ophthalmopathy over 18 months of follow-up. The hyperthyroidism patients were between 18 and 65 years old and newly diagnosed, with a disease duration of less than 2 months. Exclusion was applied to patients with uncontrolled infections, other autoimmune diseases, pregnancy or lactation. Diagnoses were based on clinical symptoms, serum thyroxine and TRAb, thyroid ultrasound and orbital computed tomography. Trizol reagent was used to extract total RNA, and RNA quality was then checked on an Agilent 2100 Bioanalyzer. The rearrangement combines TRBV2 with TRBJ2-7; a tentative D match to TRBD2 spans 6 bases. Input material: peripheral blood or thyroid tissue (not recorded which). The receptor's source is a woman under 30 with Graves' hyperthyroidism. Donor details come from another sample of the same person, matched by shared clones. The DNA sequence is TGTGCCAGCAGGGAGACTAGTACCTCCTACGAGCAGTACTTC. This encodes CASRETSTSYEQYF. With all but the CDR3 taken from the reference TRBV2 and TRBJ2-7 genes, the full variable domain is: EPEVTQTPSHQVTQMGQEVILRCVPISNHLYFYWYRQILGQKVEFLVSFYNNEISEKSEIFDDQFSVERPDGSNFTLKIRSTKLEDSAMYFCASRETSTSYEQYFGPGTRLTVT.